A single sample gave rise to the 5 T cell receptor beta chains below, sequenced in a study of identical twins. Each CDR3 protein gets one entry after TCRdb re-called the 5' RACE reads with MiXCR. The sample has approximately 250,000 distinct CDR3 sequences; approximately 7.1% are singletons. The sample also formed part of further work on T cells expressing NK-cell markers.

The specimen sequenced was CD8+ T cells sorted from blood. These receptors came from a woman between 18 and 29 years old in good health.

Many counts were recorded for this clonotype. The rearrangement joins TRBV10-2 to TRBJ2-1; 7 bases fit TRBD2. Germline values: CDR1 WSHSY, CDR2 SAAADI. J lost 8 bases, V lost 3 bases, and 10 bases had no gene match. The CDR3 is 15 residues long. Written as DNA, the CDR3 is TGCGCCAGCAGTGATCCAGCGGGGCTTGGGGATGAGCAGTTCTTC. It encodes CASSDPAGLGDEQFF.

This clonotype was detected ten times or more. This chain's CDR3 is CASSPPGGTEAFF. The CDR3, as DNA: TGCGCCAGCAGTCCTCCCGGGGGCACTGAAGCTTTCTTT. The chain couples TRBV4-1 to TRBJ1-1; D perhaps matches TRBD1 (5 bases). The CDR3 extends over 13 amino acids. The germline CDR1 and CDR2 sequences are MGHRA and YSYEKL. The V gene lost 6 bases and the J gene lost 4 bases, with 12 bases spanning the gap.

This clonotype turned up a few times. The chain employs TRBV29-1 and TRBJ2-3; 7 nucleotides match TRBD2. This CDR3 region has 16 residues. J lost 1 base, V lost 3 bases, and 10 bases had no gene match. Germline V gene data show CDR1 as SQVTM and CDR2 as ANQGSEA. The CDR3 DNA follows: TGCAGCGTTGATCACCCTGGACTAGGCGGCACAGATACGCAGTATTTT. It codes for CSVDHPGLGGTDTQYF.

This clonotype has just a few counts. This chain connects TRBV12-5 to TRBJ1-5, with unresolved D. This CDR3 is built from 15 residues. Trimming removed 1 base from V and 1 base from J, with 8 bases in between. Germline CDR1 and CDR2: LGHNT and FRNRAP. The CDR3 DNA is TGTGCTAGTGGTTTGGCCGAGAGGAGCAATCAGCCCCAGCATTTT. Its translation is CASGLAERSNQPQHF.

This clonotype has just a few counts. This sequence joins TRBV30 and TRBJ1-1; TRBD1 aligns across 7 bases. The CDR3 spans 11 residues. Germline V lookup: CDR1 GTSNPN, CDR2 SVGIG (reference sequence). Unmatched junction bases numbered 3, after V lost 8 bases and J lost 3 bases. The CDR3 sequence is CAGGQDTEAFF. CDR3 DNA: TGTGCCGGCGGACAGGACACTGAAGCTTTCTTT.